This entry lists 10 T cell receptor beta chains sequenced from one sample in a study of blood T cell repertoires in COVID-19. This table comes from immunoSEQ multiplex PCR, and its TCRdb copy is limited to in-frame clones, with some not included. The sample contains about 200,000 clones, under 90% of which appear only once. The source material was PBMCs or T cells enriched from blood (not recorded which). The receptors come from a woman aged 45-59 years with acute COVID-19.

The chain carries TRBV19 and TRBJ1-5, with TRBD1 identical over 9 bases. The CDR3 has 13 residues. V was clipped by 6 bases and J by 12 bases; unmatched bases: 9. Germline V gives CDR1 LNHDA, CDR2 SQIVND (reference sequence). The CDR3 DNA reads TGTGCCAGTAGGATCTCGGACAGGGGCAACCAGCATTTT. The encoded protein is CASRISDRGNQHF. Full variable domain (remainder filled in from reference TRBV19 and TRBJ1-5): DGGITQSPKYLFRKEGQNVTLSCEQNLNHDAMYWYRQDPGQGLRLIYYSQIVNDFQKGDIAEGYSVSREKKESFPLTVTSAQKNPTAFYLCASRISDRGNQHFGDGTRLSIL.

The rearrangement links TRBV9 to TRBJ1-2; D perhaps matches TRBD1 (6 bases). The ends were cut back, 3 bases at V and 4 bases at J, with 25 bases in the middle. The CDR3 spans 18 residues. Germline-derived CDR1 and CDR2 are SGDLS and YYNGEE. Written as DNA, the CDR3 is TGTGCCAGCAGCGCTGAATCAATTGGGGGCCGCCCGGTCTATGGCTACACCTTC. Its protein product is CASSAESIGGRPVYGYTF. The full variable domain, rest sourced from reference TRBV9 and TRBJ1-2, is DSGVTQTPKHLITATGQRVTLRCSPRSGDLSVYWYQQSLDQGLQFLIQYYNGEERAKGNILERFSAQQFPDLHSELNLSSLELGDSALYFCASSAESIGGRPVYGYTFGSGTRLTVV.

This chain connects TRBV27 to TRBJ1-3, with D tentatively TRBD1 (6 bases). V lost 3 bases, J lost 4 bases, and 10 bases lay in between. The CDR3 has 14 residues. The germline CDR1 and CDR2 sequences are MNHEY and SMNVEV (reference sequence). CDR3 in DNA: TGTGCCAGCAGTTTGTCGGGGGGCGGAAACACCATATATTTT. Translating it yields CASSLSGGGNTIYF.

The chain is built from TRBV6-5 and TRBJ1-4; D is unclear. The CDR3 has 14 amino acids. Trimming took 6 bases from V and 5 from J, leaving 13 bases between them. Germline loops: CDR1 MNHEY, CDR2 SVGAGI. CDR3 sequence reads: CASRSGMQNEKLFF. As DNA, the CDR3 is TGTGCCAGCAGGAGCGGCATGCAGAATGAAAAACTGTTTTTT.

V and J are TRBV23-1 and TRBJ1-3; TRBD1 agrees at 7 bases. TRBV23-1 is sorted into the ORF group, with uncertain function. Trimming cost V 0 bases and J 11 bases; bases outside gene matches: 13. This CDR3 spans 16 amino acids. The CDR3 nucleotides are TGCGCCAGCAGTCAATCGCTCTCCCCGAGGGGACAGCCCATATATTTT. Its protein is CASSQSLSPRGQPIYF.

The rearrangement uses TRBV28 and TRBJ1-6, with 7 nucleotides matching TRBD1. V was pared by 5 bases and J by 9 bases, with 13 bases of the junction left unmatched. The CDR3 totals 16 residues. Germline assignment: CDR1 MDHEN and CDR2 SYDVKM. This CDR3 reads CASSGLRDRASSPLHF. The DNA of the CDR3 is TGTGCCAGCAGTGGACTCCGGGACAGAGCAAGTTCACCCCTCCACTTT.

The rearrangement joins TRBV6-2 or TRBV6-3 to TRBJ2-1; 7 bases line up with TRBD2. The germline V gene encodes CDR1 MNHEY and CDR2 SVGEGT. The CDR3 length is 16 residues. Trimming removed 5 bases from V and 0 bases from J; junction bases left unmatched: 7. Here the CDR3 DNA reads TGTGCCAGCAGTCTCTCTAGCGGCCGCTCCTACAATGAGCAGTTCTTC. This codes for CASSLSSGRSYNEQFF.

The chain employs TRBV3-1 (or the pseudogene TRBV3-2) and TRBJ2-3; TRBD2 is a possible D gene (5 bases). V was trimmed by 6 bases and J by 4 bases, leaving 20 bases between them. From germline, CDR1 is LGHDT and CDR2 YNNKEL (reference sequence). CDR3 length: 16 amino acids. The CDR3 coding sequence is TGTGCCAGCAGTCCCCTTTCGGGGAGAGGATCAGATACGCAGTATTTT. This codes for CASSPLSGRGSDTQYF.

The chain employs TRBV5-5 and TRBJ1-4; 8 bases map to TRBD1. J lost 3 bases, V lost 0 bases, and 4 bases had no gene match. The CDR3 is 16 amino acids. Per the germline V gene, CDR1 is SGHKS and CDR2 is YYEKEE (reference sequence). The CDR3 nucleotides read TGTGCCAGCAGCTTGGGCAGGGGGCCGGCTAATGAAAAACTGTTTTTT. Protein product: CASSLGRGPANEKLFF. Variable domain in full (rest from reference TRBV5-5 and TRBJ1-4): DAGVTQSPTHLIKTRGQQVTLRCSPISGHKSVSWYQQVLGQGPQFIFQYYEKEERGRGNFPDRFSARQFPNYSSELNVNALLLGDSALYLCASSLGRGPANEKLFFGSGTQLSVL.

The V gene is TRBV5-1, the J gene TRBJ2-1, with TRBD2 as a possible D gene (6 bases). CDR3 length: 13 residues. Germline CDR1 is SGHRS and CDR2 is YFSETQ. Trimming shortened V by 10 bases and J by 10 bases, and 21 bases separated the two germline ends. The CDR3 region has the DNA TGCGCCTCGAAAGGGACTGGACCCTACGAGCAGTTCTTC. Encoded protein: CASKGTGPYEQFF.